A single sample is the source of the 25 T cell receptor beta chains below, sequenced in a study of T cell repertoires in aging, cancer and after chemotherapy. TRB rearrangements spanning V, D and J were amplified using mixed TRB-A/B primers. MiXCR, applied by TCRdb to the multiplex PCR reads, yields one record per CDR3 protein. The repertoire has thousands of distinct CDR3 sequences, 25% to 35% of them found once; the top ten carry roughly 70%. Peripheral blood genomic DNA, not sorted cells or RNA, was the template. Sequenced: blood. The receptors here all came from a human donor with a blood cancer. The donor label of this sample is uncertain.

This clonotype occurred once. The chain joins TRBV12-3 or TRBV12-4 to TRBJ1-2, with unresolved D. The V and J ends lost 1 base and 5 bases respectively, with 11 bases between them. This CDR3 spans 14 amino acids. The CDR3: CASSLGGLRYGYTF. The DNA of the CDR3 is TGTGCCAGCAGTTTAGGAGGGTTGCGGTATGGCTACACCTTC.

This clonotype was seen only a few times. The chain recombines TRBV14 with TRBJ2-5; D might be TRBD1 (5 bases). The CDR3 is made up of 14 amino acids. The germline V gene encodes CDR1 SGHDN and CDR2 FVKESK. Trimming removed 1 base from V and 7 bases from J, with 13 bases in between. The CDR3 loop reads CASSQGSARGTQYF. CDR3 bases: TGTGCCAGCAGCCAAGGATCGGCAAGGGGGACCCAGTACTTC. The full variable domain, in which reference TRBV14 and TRBJ2-5 provide the parts outside the CDR3, is EAGVTQFPSHSVIEKGQTVTLRCDPISGHDNLYWYRRVMGKEIKFLLHFVKESKQDESGMPNNRFLAERTGGTYSTLKVQPAELEDSGVYFCASSQGSARGTQYFGPGTRLLVL.

This clonotype was counted only a few times. This chain uses TRBV12-3 or TRBV12-4 with TRBJ2-1; D unresolved. CDR3 length equals 16 residues. Trimming stripped 4 bases from V and 4 bases from J, with 17 bases between. CDR3 sequence: CASSSMTAGRYNEQFF. The CDR3 region has the DNA TGTGCCAGCAGTTCGATGACGGCTGGCCGGTACAATGAGCAGTTCTTC.

This sequence joins TRBV30 and TRBJ2-7; TRBD2 is a possible D gene (6 bases). The V gene lost 2 bases and the J gene lost 4 bases, with 9 bases spanning the gap. Germline V gene data show CDR1 as GTSNPN and CDR2 as SVGIG (reference sequence). CDR3 length equals 12 residues. The CDR3 reads CAWSWREYEQYF. CDR3 DNA sequence: TGTGCCTGGAGTTGGCGGGAATACGAGCAGTACTTC.

This clonotype was recorded at least ten times. The chain joins TRBV27 to TRBJ2-3; no firm D call. Germline V gives CDR1 MNHEY, CDR2 SMNVEV (reference sequence). V gave up 5 bases and J gave up 4 bases, with 7 bases separating them. The CDR3 spans 12 residues. In DNA, the CDR3 is TGTGCCAGCAGTCGCCTCCCAGATACGCAGTATTTT. It is translated as CASSRLPDTQYF.

As to this clonotype: At one boundary the junction diverges from the germline segment, which might be a read error. This chain connects TRBV6-1 to TRBJ1-5; possible D gene TRBD1, 6 bases. This CDR3 has 15 amino acids. Per germline, CDR1 MNHNS and CDR2 SASEGT. The CDR3 region is CASRPGDLGNQPQNF. Here the CDR3 DNA reads TGTGCCAGCAGACCAGGGGATCTGGGCAATCAGCCCCAGAATTTT.

By sample fraction, this clonotype is medium-sized. This rearrangement joins TRBV19 to TRBJ2-2; D is uncertain. The CDR3 is made up of 15 amino acids. Trimming pared 7 bases from V and 6 bases from J, leaving 18 bases between. The germline V gene has CDR1 LNHDA and CDR2 SQIVND (reference sequence). The CDR3 region is CASIDSLPGPGELFF. In DNA, the CDR3 is TGTGCCAGTATCGACTCCCTTCCCGGACCCGGGGAGCTGTTTTTT. Full variable domain (outside the CDR3, taken from reference TRBV19 and TRBJ2-2): DGGITQSPKYLFRKEGQNVTLSCEQNLNHDAMYWYRQDPGQGLRLIYYSQIVNDFQKGDIAEGYSVSREKKESFPLTVTSAQKNPTAFYLCASIDSLPGPGELFFGEGSRLTVL.

The rearrangement joins TRBV6-5 to TRBJ2-7; TRBD1 agrees at 9 bases. With V trimmed by 5 bases and J by 3 bases, 5 bases remained unmatched. CDR1 and CDR2 (germline): MNHEY, SVGAGI. The CDR3 loop spans 14 amino acids. The CDR3 DNA reads TGTGCCAGCAGTGGGACAGGGAGGGGCTACGAGCAGTACTTC. The encoded protein is CASSGTGRGYEQYF.

The genes are TRBV7-2 and TRBJ2-5; no firm D call. The CDR3 is 12 residues long. The V gene lost 5 bases and the J gene lost 5 bases, with 9 bases spanning the gap. The germline V gene has CDR1 SGHTA and CDR2 FQGNSA. CDR3 in amino acids: CASSPSVETQYF. CDR3 DNA sequence: TGTGCCAGCAGCCCCAGTGTGGAGACCCAGTACTTC.

This clonotype was counted ten times or more. The chain recombines TRBV15 with TRBJ2-1; the D gene is possibly TRBD2 (5 bases). There are 16 residues in the CDR3. Germline CDR1 LNHNV, CDR2 YYDKDF (reference sequence). The V gene lost 0 bases and the J gene lost 5 bases, with 14 bases spanning the gap. The CDR3 sequence: CATSRDGLKKDNEQFF. Written as DNA, the CDR3 is TGTGCCACCAGCAGAGATGGACTGAAAAAAGACAATGAGCAGTTCTTC. Full variable domain (missing parts from reference TRBV15 and TRBJ2-1): DAMVIQNPRYQVTQFGKPVTLSCSQTLNHNVMYWYQQKSSQAPKLLFHYYDKDFNNEADTPDNFQSRRPNTSFCFLDIRSPGLGDTAMYLCATSRDGLKKDNEQFFGPGTRLTVL.

This clonotype was recorded a few times. V is TRBV19 and J is TRBJ1-3, with a possible D match to TRBD1 (6 bases). The CDR3 has 19 residues. Between the trimmed V and J ends, which lost 4 bases and 0 bases, there was a span of 22 bases. Looked up from germline, CDR1 is LNHDA and CDR2 is SQIVND (reference sequence). The CDR3 DNA reads TGTGCCAGTAGTACTGGGTCAGGGGCACCAGGAAGCTCTGGAAACACCATATATTTT. It translates to CASSTGSGAPGSSGNTIYF.

The chain employs TRBV6-2 or TRBV6-3 and TRBJ2-7; TRBD1 or TRBD2 may be the D gene (5 bases each). The CDR3 spans 15 residues. Between the trimmed V and J ends, which lost 10 bases and 6 bases, there was a span of 25 bases. Germline V gene sequence: CDR1 MNHEY, CDR2 SVGEGT. The CDR3 spells CATTQRGEPPFEQYF. The CDR3, as DNA: TGTGCCACGACCCAACGAGGGGAACCCCCCTTCGAGCAGTACTTC.

The chain combines TRBV6-5 with TRBJ2-2, with D perhaps being TRBD1 or TRBD2 (5 bases each). Germline assignment: CDR1 MNHEY and CDR2 SVGAGI. The CDR3 has 13 amino acids. Trimming shortened V by 6 bases and J by 7 bases, and 12 bases separated the two germline ends. The CDR3 loop is CASRGVYGGELFF. For the CDR3, the DNA is TGTGCCAGCAGGGGGGTGTATGGCGGGGAGCTGTTTTTT.

The chain carries TRBV7-9 and TRBJ1-2; D is unclear. Germline CDR1 reads SEHNR; CDR2 reads FQNEAQ (reference sequence). Trimming took 3 bases from V and 6 from J, leaving 8 bases between them. CDR3 length equals 12 residues. The CDR3 DNA sequence: TGTGCCAGCAGCTTGGAGTTCCATGGCTACACCTTC. This translates into CASSLEFHGYTF.

The rearrangement uses TRBV18 and TRBJ1-4, with D unclear. Germline loops: CDR1 KGHSH, CDR2 LQKENI. V lost 6 bases and J 5 bases, leaving 10 bases between the germline ends. The CDR3 contains 13 residues. CDR3 DNA: TGTGCCAGCTCCCGAAATCAGAATGAAAAACTGTTTTTT. It is translated as CASSRNQNEKLFF.

This clonotype was seen a few times. This rearrangement joins TRBV12-3 or TRBV12-4 to TRBJ1-5; D remains ambiguous. V was cut by 9 bases and J by 8 bases, with 20 bases left in between. CDR3 length equals 14 residues. This chain's CDR3 is CASTPAGRSEPQHF. The DNA of the CDR3 is TGTGCCAGTACCCCCGCGGGGAGATCAGAGCCCCAGCATTTT.

This clonotype was seen more than once but under ten times. The V call is TRBV10-3, the J call TRBJ2-7; D tentatively reads TRBD1 or TRBD2 (6 bases each). V was shortened by 4 bases and J by 2 bases, with 9 bases between the two germline ends. The CDR3 extends over 13 amino acids. Germline lookup yields CDR1 ENHRY and CDR2 SYGVKD. CDR3 protein: CAISGGAAYEQYF. Here the CDR3 DNA reads TGTGCCATCAGTGGGGGGGCGGCCTACGAGCAGTACTTC.

This clonotype appeared a single time. At one end, the junction sequence differs from germline, possibly due to a read error. The chain employs TRBV4-3 and TRBJ2-7, with 7 bases fitting TRBD1. The CDR3 extends over 13 amino acids. Germline CDR1 LGHNA, CDR2 YSLEER. DNA of the CDR3: TGTGCCACCAGTGAGGGGACAGACTACGAGCAGTACTTC. Translating gives CATSEGTDYEQYF.

The gene calls are TRBV6-5 and TRBJ2-7, with TRBD2 matching over 12 bases. CDR1 is MNHEY, CDR2 SVGAGI, per germline. The CDR3 has 16 residues. The trim removed 2 bases at V and 5 bases at J, leaving 7 bases unmatched. The CDR3 region has the DNA TGTGCCAGCAGTTACCGTCTAGCGGGGGGGCTCGACGAGCAGTACTTC. It is translated as CASSYRLAGGLDEQYF.

This clonotype occurred a few times. V gene TRBV19 combines with J gene TRBJ1-5; D remains ambiguous. Trimming left V 4 bases short and J 3 bases short, with 13 bases between. Germline CDR1 and CDR2: LNHDA and SQIVND (reference sequence). The CDR3 length is 15 residues. Here the CDR3 reads CASSRWQKANQPQHF. The DNA for the CDR3 is TGTGCCAGTAGTAGGTGGCAGAAGGCCAATCAGCCCCAGCATTTT.

The J gene is TRBJ1-2, the V gene TRBV18; D uncertain. The CDR3 totals 12 residues. The germline V and J ends were trimmed by 0 bases and 8 bases, with 7 bases remaining between them. The germline gives CDR1 KGHSH, CDR2 LQKENI. The CDR3 DNA is TGTGCCAGCTCACCACCGGGGATGGGCTACACCTTC. Translating it yields CASSPPGMGYTF.

This clonotype has just a few counts. The chain uses TRBV12-3 or TRBV12-4 and TRBJ1-5; no clear D gene. V shed 3 bases and J shed 4 bases, with 10 bases lying between them. The CDR3 totals 14 residues. The DNA for the CDR3 is TGTGCCAGCAGTTTCGGGCAGAGTAATCAGCCCCAGCATTTT. It yields the protein CASSFGQSNQPQHF.

This clonotype has a handful of counts. The J gene is TRBJ2-2, the V gene TRBV18; D may be TRBD1 or TRBD2 (5 bases each). The CDR3 is 13 amino acids. The V end lost 8 bases, the J end lost 6 bases, and 13 bases lay between the germline ends. The V gene's germline CDR1 is KGHSH and CDR2 LQKENI. The DNA of the CDR3 is TGTGCCAGCCACGAGAGGGGTCCCGGGGAGCTGTTTTTT. This encodes CASHERGPGELFF.

Remarks on this clonotype: The junction and the germline gene differ at one end; a read error may be behind it. V and J are TRBV19 and TRBJ2-1; 11 positions match TRBD2. Per germline, CDR1 LNHDA and CDR2 SQIVND (reference sequence). The CDR3 consists of 17 residues. CDR3 residues: CASSIGLAGSSYNKQFF. The CDR3, as DNA: TGTGCCAGTAGTATAGGACTAGCGGGGAGCTCCTACAATAAGCAGTTCTTC.

This clonotype was found a few times. The chain uses TRBV12-3 or TRBV12-4 and TRBJ1-3; D ambiguous. The CDR3 contains 14 residues. Trimming took 6 bases from V and 0 from J, leaving 9 bases between them. This chain's CDR3 is CASSPSVSGNTIYF. CDR3 coding DNA: TGTGCCAGCAGCCCCTCAGTCTCTGGAAACACCATATATTTT.